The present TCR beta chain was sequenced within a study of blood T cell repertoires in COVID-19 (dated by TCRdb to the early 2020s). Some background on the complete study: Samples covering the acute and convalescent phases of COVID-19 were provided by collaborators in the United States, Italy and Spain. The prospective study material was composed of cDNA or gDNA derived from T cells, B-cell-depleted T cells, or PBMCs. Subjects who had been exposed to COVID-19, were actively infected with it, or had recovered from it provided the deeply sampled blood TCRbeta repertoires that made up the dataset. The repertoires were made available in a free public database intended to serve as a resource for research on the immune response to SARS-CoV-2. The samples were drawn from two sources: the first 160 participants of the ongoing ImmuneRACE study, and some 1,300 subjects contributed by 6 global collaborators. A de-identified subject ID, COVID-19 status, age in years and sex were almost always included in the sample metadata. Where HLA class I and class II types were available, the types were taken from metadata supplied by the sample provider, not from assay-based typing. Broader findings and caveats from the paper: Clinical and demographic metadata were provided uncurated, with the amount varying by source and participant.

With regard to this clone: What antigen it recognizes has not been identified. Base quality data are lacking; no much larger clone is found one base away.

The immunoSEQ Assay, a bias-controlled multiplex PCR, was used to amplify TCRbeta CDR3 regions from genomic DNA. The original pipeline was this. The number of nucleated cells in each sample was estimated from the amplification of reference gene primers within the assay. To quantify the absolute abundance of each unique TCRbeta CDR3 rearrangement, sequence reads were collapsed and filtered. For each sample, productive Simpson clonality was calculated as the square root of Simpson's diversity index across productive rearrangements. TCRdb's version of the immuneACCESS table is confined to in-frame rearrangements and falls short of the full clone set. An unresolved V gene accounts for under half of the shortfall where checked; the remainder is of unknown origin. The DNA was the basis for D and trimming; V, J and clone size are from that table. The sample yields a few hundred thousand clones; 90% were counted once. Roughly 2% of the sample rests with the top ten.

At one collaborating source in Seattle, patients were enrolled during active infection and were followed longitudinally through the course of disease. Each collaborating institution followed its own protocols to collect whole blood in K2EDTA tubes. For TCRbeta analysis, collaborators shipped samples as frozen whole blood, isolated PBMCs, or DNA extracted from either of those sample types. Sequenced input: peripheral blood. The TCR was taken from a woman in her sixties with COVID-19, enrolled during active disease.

CDR3 region: CACTGTSGRVGYTF. The sequence in DNA is TGTGCCTGCACAGGGACATCTGGGAGGGTCGGCTACACCTTC. Recombination linked TRBV30 to TRBJ1-2; a weak D assignment points to TRBD1 (6 bases agree). V gives up 6 bases and J gives up 8 bases, and the segment between their germline ends measures 22 bases. Via the germline V gene (reference sequence), CDR1 is GTSNPN and CDR2 SVGIG. The CDR3 sequence holds 14 residues, the cysteine and phenylalanine included. The sequence is cut down to CDR3 DNA, 42 bases in frame from base 1.